The rows below give T cell receptor beta chains drawn from one sample of a study of blood T cell repertoires in COVID-19. The repertoire was sequenced with immunoSEQ multiplex PCR; TCRdb's copy has only in-frame clones and lacks some. Of approximately 250,000 clones in the sample, around nine tenths were seen once. The sequencing sample was made of peripheral blood. The source is a woman in her fifties or sixties with COVID-19, enrolled during active disease. Both conserved end residues are trimmed from each CDR3. Part of the rows lack a size; the others show once, few, many or a class for expanded clones.

V gene	J gene	CDR3 length	clone size	CDR3 protein
TRBV18	TRBJ2-1	14	NA	ASSPLGLAAVNEQF
TRBV6-2/TRBV6-3	TRBJ1-1	11	NA	ASSRGFRTEAF
TRBV19	TRBJ1-3	13	NA	ASSIMTASGNTIY
TRBV24-1	TRBJ1-1	12	NA	ATSDSTAGTEAF
TRBV30	TRBJ2-4	13	NA	ACQGQALAKNIQY
TRBV5-1	TRBJ2-2	16	NA	ASSTGLAGGQTGGELF
TRBV6-2/TRBV6-3	TRBJ2-1	17	once	ASIPGLAGATYHYNEQF
TRBV19	TRBJ2-2	13	NA	ASSPWAGDTGELF
TRBV20-1	TRBJ2-7	9	NA	SARGAYEQY
TRBV27	TRBJ1-4	12	NA	ASGAQGLDEKLF
TRBV7-9	TRBJ2-3	14	NA	ASSFRGSRGTDTQY
TRBV7-8	TRBJ2-1	14	NA	ASSLVSGRALSEQF
TRBV7-9	TRBJ2-3	13	NA	ASSSTSGGPDTQY
TRBV12-5	TRBJ2-1	16	NA	ASGLAGLGLAGYNEQF
TRBV11-2	TRBJ1-2	12	NA	ASSTQGLSVGYT
TRBV7-2	TRBJ2-5	14	once	ASSLETYGRGETQY
TRBV9	TRBJ1-2	14	NA	ASSVATGLEGYGYT
TRBV5-1	TRBJ2-2	14	NA	ASSLPGTGRTGELF
TRBV19	TRBJ2-4	13	once	ASSSGGAGKNIQY
TRBV7-8	TRBJ2-1	15	NA	ASSLVVSLSSYNEQF
TRBV5-1	TRBJ2-1	12	NA	ASSLDRVYNEQF
TRBV5-1	TRBJ1-6	16	NA	ASSSRPAGLSDNSPLH
TRBV5-4	TRBJ2-2	12	NA	ASSLSGWAGELF
TRBV11-3	TRBJ2-2	15	once	ASSLYSLAGVPGELF
TRBV6-5	TRBJ1-2	13	NA	ASSLRTGTAYGYT
TRBV29-1	TRBJ2-1	11	few	SGGAGVYNEQF
TRBV5-4	TRBJ2-2	12	NA	ASSQGAITGELF
TRBV27	TRBJ2-5	14	NA	ASSLMVTSGQETQY
TRBV3-1/TRBV3-2	TRBJ1-2	11	NA	ASSVLRGYGYT
TRBV6-6	TRBJ1-6	13	NA	ASRPRQGAVSPLH
TRBV4-1	TRBJ2-1	15	NA	ASSQPLLAGGVNEQF
TRBV6-5	TRBJ2-7	13	NA	ASSLGGTAGDEQY
TRBV7-9	TRBJ1-1	12	once	ASSLIRGNTEAF
TRBV9	TRBJ1-5	12	NA	ASSPQDTNQPQH
TRBV7-3	TRBJ1-1	11	once	ASSSTGGSEAF
TRBV24-1	TRBJ2-1	11	NA	ATQGSSYNEQF
TRBV9	TRBJ2-2	19	NA	ASSARHGGWLAGGLAGELF
TRBV5-6	TRBJ1-2	11	NA	ASSPQGMHGYT
TRBV5-1	TRBJ1-1	11	NA	ASSQDRDAEAF
TRBV6-2/TRBV6-3	TRBJ1-4	13	NA	ASSDRGDLNEKLF
TRBV7-2	TRBJ2-3	15	NA	ASIPRDYREGRDTQY
TRBV7-2	TRBJ2-3	12	NA	ASSSDTAADTQY
TRBV6-5	TRBJ1-5	13	NA	ASSRSGGGGQPQH
TRBV5-6	TRBJ2-7	14	NA	ASSFHGRLAVYEQY
TRBV2	TRBJ2-3	13	NA	ASSRTELRTDTQY
TRBV19	TRBJ2-5	12	NA	ASSITGEQETQY
TRBV30	TRBJ2-3	13	few	AWSVLAEGLDTQY
TRBV6-5	TRBJ2-1	14	NA	ASSYWGSGYVNEQF
TRBV10-3	TRBJ2-2	15	once	AISELLAELNTGELF